Following are 8 T cell receptor beta chains from one sample sequenced in a study of HIV-infected children after antiretroviral therapy interruption. RNA-based 3' RACE libraries used unique molecular identifiers. TCRdb passed the 3' RACE reads through MiXCR, listing each CDR3 protein once. The data show 90,000 or so distinct CDR3 sequences, about 7.2% seen once. As for treatment: PENTA 11 planned treatment interruption arm or continuous ART arm. The specimen was CD45RA+ CD4+ T cells from PBMCs, pooled from several time points, collected from a donor given antiretroviral therapy, either interrupted or continuous. The subset is: naive CD4+ CD45RA+ CD45RO- T cells. The receptors were gathered from a pool of human donors with HIV.

This clonotype was detected a few times. The rearrangement uses TRBV7-9 and TRBJ2-1; 8 bases line up with TRBD2. The CDR3 length is 16 residues. Losses at the gene ends were 3 bases for V and 4 bases for J; bases not matched to a gene: 8. From germline, CDR1 is SEHNR and CDR2 FQNEAQ (reference sequence). As DNA, the CDR3 is TGTGCCAGCAGCTTCTGGAGCGGGGGCCTTTACAATGAGCAGTTCTTC. Its translation is CASSFWSGGLYNEQFF.

This clonotype occurred a few times. The rearrangement joins TRBV18 to TRBJ2-4, with D hard to call. CDR1 and CDR2 (germline): KGHSH, LQKENI. The V end was cut by 6 bases, the J end by 0 bases, with 21 bases between. The CDR3 is made up of 18 amino acids. Written as DNA, the CDR3 is TGTGCCAGCTCTCCGACGAATTTAGCCCTCCTAGCCAAAAACATTCAGTACTTC. Translated: CASSPTNLALLAKNIQYF.

This clonotype was seen ten or more times. The V call is TRBV6-2 or TRBV6-3, the J call TRBJ1-1; possible D gene TRBD1, 6 bases. Trimming stripped 6 bases from V and 5 bases from J, with 13 bases between. The CDR3 covers 13 residues. Germline loops: CDR1 MNHEY, CDR2 SVGEGT. CDR3 sequence reads: CASSQGRVTEAFF. In DNA form, the CDR3 reads TGTGCCAGCAGCCAGGGGAGGGTTACTGAAGCTTTCTTT.

In this sample, this clonotype turned up many times. The chain links TRBV5-6 to TRBJ2-3; 12 bases match TRBD2. The germline V gene has CDR1 SGHDT and CDR2 YYEEEE. V gave up 0 bases and J gave up 6 bases; unmatched junction bases: 8. The CDR3 runs to 17 residues. CDR3 loop: CASSLARLAGVSDTQYF. The CDR3 nucleotides read TGTGCCAGCAGCTTGGCGCGACTAGCGGGAGTCTCCGATACGCAGTATTTT.

In its sample, this clonotype was seen many times. This sequence joins TRBV25-1 and TRBJ1-1; D gene ambiguous. V shed 7 bases and J shed 7 bases, with 13 bases lying between them. Germline-derived CDR1 and CDR2 are MGHDK and SYGVNS. The CDR3 totals 12 residues. The CDR3 reads CASIGPTIEAFF. In DNA form, the CDR3 reads TGTGCCAGCATCGGGCCGACCATTGAAGCTTTCTTT.

Many counts were recorded for this clonotype. The chain is built from TRBV20-1 and TRBJ1-1; 7 bases are a match to TRBD1. The CDR3 runs 15 residues. Germline V CDR1 and CDR2: DFQATT, SNEGSKA (reference sequence). V dropped 5 bases and J dropped 0; count of bases not matched to a gene: 9. CDR3 bases: TGCAGTGCTCCTCAACTCGGGACAGTGAACACTGAAGCTTTCTTT. Its translation is CSAPQLGTVNTEAFF.

This clonotype was found many times. The genes are TRBV9 and TRBJ2-3; tentative D call: TRBD2 (5 bases). The CDR3 has 14 amino acids. CDR1 is SGDLS and CDR2 is YYNGEE in the germline V gene. Trimming took off 2 bases at V and 0 bases at J, with 7 bases between the two ends. CDR3: CASSVRGSTDTQYF. The CDR3 DNA reads as TGTGCCAGCAGCGTCCGGGGTAGCACAGATACGCAGTATTTT.

This clonotype was picked up many times. For the CDR3, the DNA is TGTGCCAGCAGCTTAAACAGGGCCGACGAGCAGTACTTC. Translated, it gives CASSLNRADEQYF. The chain has TRBV7-3 and TRBJ2-7, with D perhaps TRBD1 (6 bases). The germline CDR1 and CDR2 sequences are SGHTA and FQGTGA. This CDR3 is 13 amino acids long. Between the trimmed V and J ends, which lost 1 base and 5 bases, there was a span of 9 bases.